This T cell receptor (beta chain) was captured by sequencing in a study of post-analysis software for immune sequencing data. In the study overall: Courses of disease covered relapsing-remitting, secondary progressive and progressive-relapsing multiple sclerosis. Overall study results and limits: Under F measure analysis, samples from one preparation batch co-clustered strongly. A significant reduction in normalized Chao1 diversity was observed in multiple sclerosis patients versus controls. Roughly 5 TRBV segments, TRBV5-6, TRBV5-1 and TRBV20-1 among them, were found more frequent in patients than controls.

TCR beta cDNA libraries had unique molecular identifiers. Approximately 500,000 cDNA molecules were recovered from an input of about 0.9 to 11 million T cells. TCRdb analysed the PCR reads with MiXCR anew, one entry per CDR3 protein. This table has hundreds of thousands of distinct CDR3 sequences, roughly 46% appearing once. The CDR3 spans 13 residues. The V end was cut by 0 bases, the J end by 0 bases, with 4 bases between. The germline gives CDR1 SQVTM, CDR2 ANQGSEA. This clonotype was found a few times. Its antigen is unidentified. Sequencing input: blood. J is TRBJ2-3 and V is TRBV29-1; D is undetermined. The TCR comes from a girl under 18 with multiple sclerosis. The DNA of the CDR3 is TGCAGCGTTGAAGAGTCTAGCACAGATACGCAGTATTTT. It codes for CSVEESSTDTQYF.